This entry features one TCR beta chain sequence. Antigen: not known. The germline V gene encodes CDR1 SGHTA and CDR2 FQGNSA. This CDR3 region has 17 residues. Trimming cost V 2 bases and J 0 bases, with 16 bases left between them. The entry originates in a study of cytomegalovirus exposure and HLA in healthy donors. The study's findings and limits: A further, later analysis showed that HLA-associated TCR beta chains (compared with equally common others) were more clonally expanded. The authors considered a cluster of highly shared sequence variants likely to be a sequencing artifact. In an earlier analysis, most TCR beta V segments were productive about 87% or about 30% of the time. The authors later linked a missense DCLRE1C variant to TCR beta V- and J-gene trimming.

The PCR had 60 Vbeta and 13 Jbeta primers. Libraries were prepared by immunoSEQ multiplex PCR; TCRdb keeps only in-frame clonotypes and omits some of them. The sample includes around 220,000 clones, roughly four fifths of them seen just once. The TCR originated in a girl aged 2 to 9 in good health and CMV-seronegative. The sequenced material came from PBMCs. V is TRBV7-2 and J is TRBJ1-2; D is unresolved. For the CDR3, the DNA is TGTGCCAGCAGCTTAAGTGTCAGAGACTTAGCTAACTATGGCTACACCTTC. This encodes CASSLSVRDLANYGYTF.